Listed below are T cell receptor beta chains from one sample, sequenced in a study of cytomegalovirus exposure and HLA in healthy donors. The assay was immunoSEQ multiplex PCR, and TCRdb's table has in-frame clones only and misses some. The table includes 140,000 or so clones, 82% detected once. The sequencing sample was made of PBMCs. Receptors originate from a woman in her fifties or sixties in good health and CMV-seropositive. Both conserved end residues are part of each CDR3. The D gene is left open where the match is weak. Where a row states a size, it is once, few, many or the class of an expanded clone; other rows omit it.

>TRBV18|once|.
CASSESRGGIEKLFF
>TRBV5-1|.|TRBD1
CASSPTGQLKAFF
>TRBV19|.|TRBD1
CASSSWTGDEQFF
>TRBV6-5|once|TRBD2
CASSRGLADYEQYF
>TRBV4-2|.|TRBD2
CASSQDSASGTDTQYF
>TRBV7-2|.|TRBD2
CASSRLAGVSTDTQYF
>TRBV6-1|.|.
CASSPGGFEKLFF
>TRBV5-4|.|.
CASSPFYSGASYNEQFF
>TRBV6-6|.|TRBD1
CASRALGQGSMYF
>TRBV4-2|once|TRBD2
CASSQEGAGSYEQYF
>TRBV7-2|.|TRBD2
CASSKAGLSTDTQYF
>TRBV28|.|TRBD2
CASSSFWTSGPDRANVLTF
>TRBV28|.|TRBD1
CASSLQGAEAFF
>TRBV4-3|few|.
CASSREGVEKLFF
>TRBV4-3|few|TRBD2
CASSQEKSSGRYEQFF
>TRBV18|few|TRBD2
CASSLQGTSGYSYEQYF
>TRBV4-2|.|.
CASSQEQGGSSYEQYF
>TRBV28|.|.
CASRGANTGELFF
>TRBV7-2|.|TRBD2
CASSFGLAGGGVTQYF
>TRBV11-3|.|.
CASSFEGHPNTGELFF
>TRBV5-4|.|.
CASSRGRELFDEQYF
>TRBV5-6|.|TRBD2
CASSLDPPKRGAYEQYF
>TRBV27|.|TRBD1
CARGQGSYNEQFF
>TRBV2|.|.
CASSDAGPNTGELFF
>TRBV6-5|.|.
CASQGNNSPLHF
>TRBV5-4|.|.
CASSLGQLKMMYF
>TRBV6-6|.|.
CASGGGAGGYTF
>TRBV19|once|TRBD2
CASSMASGSSYNEQFF
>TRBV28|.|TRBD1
CASSRQQGPYTF
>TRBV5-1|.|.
CASSPYGNEQFF
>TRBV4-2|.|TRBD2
CASSQTTSGRPSEQYF
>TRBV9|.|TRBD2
CASSVATSLNEQFF
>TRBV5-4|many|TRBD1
CASTDRDRGLNEKLFF
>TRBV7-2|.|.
CASSLGGRYNEQFF
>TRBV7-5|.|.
CARSPAGLGASGANVLTF
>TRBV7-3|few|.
CASSSSMNTEAFF
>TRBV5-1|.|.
CASSIGQPQETQYF
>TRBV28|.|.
CASRIAMPGETQYF
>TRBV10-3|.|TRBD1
CAISGQGRVLEQYF
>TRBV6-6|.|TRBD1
CASTPDRGNTEAFF
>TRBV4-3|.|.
CASSQESGQGSTIYF
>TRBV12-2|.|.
CASRRLAGRTDTQYF
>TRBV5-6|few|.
CASSLDPGGNTIYF
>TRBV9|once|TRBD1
CASSAGPGQGNYEQYF
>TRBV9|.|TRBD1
CASSAGQASNQPQHF
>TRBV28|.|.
CASSSNWLGYTF
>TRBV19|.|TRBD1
CASSGLGTGGVGGGYTF
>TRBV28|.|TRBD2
CASTGRLAGFQETQYF
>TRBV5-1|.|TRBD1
CASSQPGTGYNEQFF
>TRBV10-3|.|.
CAISGSGGTGELFF
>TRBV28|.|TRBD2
CASGPGTSGRAISYEQYF